These T cell receptor beta chains were read from a single sample in a study of cytomegalovirus exposure and HLA in healthy donors. The data were produced by immunoSEQ multiplex PCR, yet TCRdb's version contains in-frame clones alone and is incomplete. Among some 130,000 clones, around three quarters were seen once, and the ten largest hold approximately 4.2%. The specimen was PBMCs. The source of these receptors is a male donor in good health and CMV-seropositive. The CDR3 runs from the conserved cysteine through the conserved F or W. D genes are given only for firm matches. Part of the rows lack a size; the others show once, few, many or a class for expanded clones.

-,TRBJ1-1,TRBV11-2,-,CASSVSPDSNTEAFF,TGTGCCAGCAGCGTAAGTCCTGACAGTAACACTGAAGCTTTCTTT
-,TRBJ1-2,TRBV7-2,-,CASSFLGDSAPYGYTF,TGTGCCAGCAGCTTTTTGGGGGACTCAGCCCCATATGGCTACACCTTC
TRBD1,TRBJ1-5,TRBV28,-,CASSWGTGVSNQPQHF,TGTGCCAGCAGTTGGGGTACAGGGGTAAGCAATCAGCCCCAGCATTTT
TRBD1,TRBJ1-1,TRBV27,-,CASNPGQESNTEAFF,TGTGCCAGCAATCCGGGACAGGAGTCGAACACTGAAGCTTTCTTT
-,TRBJ2-7,TRBV7-8,few,CASTVGGQGGYEQYF,TGTGCCAGCACCGTAGGTGGGCAGGGGGGCTACGAGCAGTACTTC
TRBD2,TRBJ2-5,TRBV11-2,-,CASSFPLAGRQETQYF,TGTGCCAGCAGCTTCCCACTAGCGGGGAGACAAGAGACCCAGTACTTC
-,TRBJ2-7,TRBV7-2,-,CASSAHRGNYEQYF,TGTGCCAGCAGCGCACATAGGGGGAACTACGAGCAGTACTTC
-,TRBJ1-4,TRBV28,-,CASSPYLRLREKLFF,TGTGCCAGCAGCCCATACTTGAGGTTGAGAGAAAAACTGTTTTTT
-,TRBJ2-1,TRBV7-9,-,CASSYFDEQFF,TGTGCCAGCAGCTATTTCGATGAGCAGTTCTTC
TRBD2,TRBJ2-3,TRBV5-6,-,CASCLAGGSTDTQYF,TGTGCCAGTTGCTTAGCGGGAGGTAGCACAGATACGCAGTATTTT
-,TRBJ2-7,TRBV14,-,CASSPVGTGRGGLVGYEQYF,TGTGCCAGCAGCCCCGTGGGGACAGGGAGAGGGGGACTAGTCGGCTACGAGCAGTACTTC
-,TRBJ2-3,TRBV7-9,-,CASSSFTDTQYF,TGTGCCAGCAGCTCCTTCACAGATACGCAGTATTTT
TRBD1,TRBJ2-7,TRBV28,few,CASSSGQGIIYEQYF,TGTGCCAGCAGTTCGGGACAGGGCATAATCTACGAGCAGTACTTC
-,TRBJ2-7,TRBV7-9,few,CASSPPRAGGYYEQYF,TGTGCCAGCAGCCCGCCCCGGGCCGGAGGATACTACGAGCAGTACTTC
TRBD2,TRBJ2-5,TRBV7-6,-,CASSPALAGGEETQYF,TGTGCCAGCAGCCCGGCCTTAGCGGGGGGCGAAGAGACCCAGTACTTC
-,TRBJ2-3,TRBV6-4,-,CASSVQTGSTDTQYF,TGTGCCAGCAGTGTTCAAACCGGGAGCACAGATACGCAGTATTTT
-,TRBJ2-5,TRBV18,-,CASSPRRQVETQYF,TGTGCCAGCTCACCCCGCCGACAGGTAGAGACCCAGTACTTC
-,TRBJ2-1,TRBV7-3,-,CASSLMVGGVKNYEQFF,TGTGCCAGCAGCTTAATGGTTGGAGGGGTAAAGAACTATGAGCAGTTCTTC
-,TRBJ2-7,TRBV7-8,-,CASSLSTALSYEQYF,TGTGCCAGCAGCTTATCGACAGCCCTCTCCTACGAGCAGTACTTC
-,TRBJ1-4,TRBV5-6,-,CASSLTGGLEKLFF,TGTGCCAGCAGCTTAACGGGGGGTTTGGAAAAACTGTTTTTT
TRBD1,TRBJ2-5,TRBV11-2,-,CASSYRTGLQETQYF,TGTGCCAGCAGCTACCGGACAGGGCTCCAAGAGACCCAGTACTTC
-,TRBJ2-7,TRBV9,-,CASSVGSVSYEQYF,TGTGCCAGCAGCGTAGGGTCAGTCTCCTACGAGCAGTACTTC
-,TRBJ2-5,TRBV7-2,-,CASSPSRGTAETQYF,TGTGCCAGCAGCCCCAGCCGCGGGACAGCCGAGACCCAGTACTTC
-,TRBJ2-4,TRBV9,-,CASSVGRGLGNIQYF,TGTGCCAGCAGCGTCGGCCGAGGGTTAGGAAACATTCAGTACTTC
-,TRBJ1-5,TRBV27,-,CASSPRGWRNQPQHF,TGTGCCAGCAGTCCCCGCGGTTGGCGGAATCAGCCCCAGCATTTT
-,TRBJ1-1,TRBV2,-,CASIAEVNTEAFF,TGTGCCAGCATAGCAGAAGTGAACACTGAAGCTTTCTTT
-,TRBJ2-2,TRBV4-1,-,CASSQESSRASNTGELFF,TGCGCCAGCAGCCAAGAATCGAGCAGGGCTAGTAACACCGGGGAGCTGTTTTTT
TRBD1,TRBJ1-2,TRBV9,-,CASTRTGDYTF,TGTGCCAGCACTAGGACAGGGGACTACACCTTC
-,TRBJ2-1,TRBV2,-,CASSFAGAHNEQFF,TGTGCCAGCAGTTTTGCGGGGGCCCACAATGAGCAGTTCTTC
-,TRBJ1-5,TRBV7-8,-,CASSSGGVEDQPQHF,TGTGCCAGCAGCTCGGGCGGGGTTGAAGATCAGCCCCAGCATTTT
-,TRBJ1-6,TRBV19,-,CATSARGGADNSPLHF,TGTGCCACCTCAGCGCGAGGCGGGGCCGATAATTCACCCCTCCACTTT
TRBD1,TRBJ2-7,TRBV5-6,-,CASSFPGQGNEQYF,TGTGCCAGCAGCTTTCCGGGACAGGGGAACGAGCAGTACTTC
-,TRBJ1-5,TRBV6-5,few,CASSYGRNQPQHF,TGTGCCAGCAGTTACGGGCGCAATCAGCCCCAGCATTTT
TRBD2,TRBJ2-2,TRBV27,once,CASSPPRAGYTGELFF,TGTGCCAGCAGCCCCCCCCGAGCGGGGTACACCGGGGAGCTGTTTTTT
-,TRBJ1-4,TRBV7-8,-,CASSFSPGGLNEKLFF,TGTGCCAGCAGCTTTTCTCCCGGGGGACTTAATGAAAAACTGTTTTTT
-,TRBJ2-3,TRBV7-8,-,CASTPPRGTDTQYF,TGTGCCAGCACCCCTCCTCGGGGCACAGATACGCAGTATTTT
TRBD1,TRBJ2-1,TRBV6-5,-,CASSSDRGLGFF,TGTGCCAGCAGTTCGGACAGGGGGCTTGGGTTCTTC
-,TRBJ2-7,TRBV27,-,CASPCRQGSFYEQYF,TGTGCCAGCCCTTGCCGCCAGGGGAGTTTTTACGAGCAGTACTTC
TRBD2,TRBJ2-1,TRBV6-5,few,CASSFSTSGRINEQFF,TGTGCCAGCAGTTTTTCCACTAGCGGGAGGATCAATGAGCAGTTCTTC
TRBD2,TRBJ2-5,TRBV9,-,CASSYSGGPGEQYF,TGTGCCAGCAGCTATAGCGGGGGGCCGGGGGAGCAGTACTTC